In terms of frequency, the clone carrying this T cell receptor (beta chain) is medium-sized. Its antigen is not known. The data were taken from a study of T cell clusters in autoimmune cytopenias. Findings and caveats of the study: Exclusive TRB clusters were about 3-fold more numerous in healthy donors than in active autoimmune hepatitis. Physiological T cell clusters of healthy donors were apparently absent in primary autoimmune cytopenia patients. TRB repertoire shifts in secondary cytopenia and chronic lymphocytic leukemia mostly reflected lymphoma, not autoimmunity.

This CDR3 is 16 amino acids long. The germline V gene encodes CDR1 MNHEY and CDR2 SVGAGI. Roughly 38,000 genome equivalents of blood DNA were amplified for TRB. Multiplex touch-down PCR amplified TRB using TRB-A and TRB-B pools in one tube. TCRdb derives one entry per CDR3 protein from the multiplex PCR reads, leaving out DNA. This sample's clone table lists a few thousand distinct CDR3 sequences. This rearrangement joins TRBV6-5 to TRBJ1-6; as DNA is missing, the TRBD1 call by TCRdb cannot be tested. The sequence was collected from a human donor with an autoimmune cytopenia or autoimmune hepatitis (not recorded which). The specimen sequenced was peripheral blood. This chain's CDR3 is CASSTPTGDPNSPLHF.